This TCR beta chain was identified in a study of graft-versus-host responses after intestinal transplantation (dated by TCRdb to the early 2020s). Broadly, across the study: The transplants that recipients received were multivisceral, liver-intestinal, or isolated intestinal. Every recipient was given anti-thymocyte globulin induction, followed by about 3 years of maintenance tacrolimus and steroids. Graft-versus-host and host-versus-graft alloreactive T cell clones were tracked in the graft, circulation and bone marrow after intestinal transplantation using bulk TCR-beta CDR3 sequencing. Alloreactive clones were identified by sequencing pre-transplant mixed lymphocyte reaction products and comparing them with unstimulated pre-transplant donor and recipient T cells. The cohort enrolled 20 to 30 intestinal transplant recipients including one retransplant, and a few patients lacking pretransplant specimens were excluded. Donor T cell macrochimerism was defined as a peak of at least 4% donor T cells among recipient peripheral blood mononuclear cells. Rather than being sequenced by the commercial service, samples from a few later patients were sequenced in-house on an Illumina MiSeq and processed with MiXCR.

Comment on this clone: Which antigen it targets is not known. Base qualities are not at hand, and no much larger clone is one base apart.

CDR1 LGHNA and CDR2 YNFKEQ were looked up in the germline V gene. The germline V end is reduced by 0 bases and the J end by 0 bases; junction bases left unmatched: 8. Spanning cysteine to phenylalanine, the CDR3 consists of 18 amino acids. This entry keeps only the CDR3 DNA: 54 bases, framed from base 1. Findings and caveats that apply to the study as a whole: GvH clones were detected in recipient bone marrow, and some of these GvH clones were observed earlier in ileal mucosa or blood, consistent with an intestinal mucosal origin. Peak levels of circulating GvH clones were associated with declines in HvG clones early after transplant. Patients with donor T cell macrochimerism had high GvH to HvG T cell clonal ratios in their allografts. Conclusions were limited by the relatively low number and heterogeneity of intestinal transplant patients.

What the time point label conveys for this sample: cells obtained before transplantation from donor or recipient. CD3+CD4+ and CD3+CD8+ populations were FACS-sorted from unstimulated pre-transplant donor and recipient cells taken from spleen or lymph nodes. The library was built by means of the immunoSEQ multiplex PCR assay. In most patients, genomic DNA was isolated using the Qiagen DNeasy Blood and Tissue Kit and sent frozen to Adaptive Biotechnologies for TCR sequencing. For most patients, high-throughput TCR-beta CDR3 sequencing of genomic DNA was performed by Adaptive Biotechnologies. Per the source publication's procedure: Adaptive's ImmunoSEQ software supplied the TCR sequencing data for 15 to 20 patients, while MiXCR and VDJtools were used to process a few other patients. To correct CD4 versus CD8 sorting errors, sequences present in both subsets at a frequency ratio below 5:1 were removed. Because the origin of CDR3 nucleotide sequences shared between donor and recipient could not be assigned, those sequences were removed. To be classed as alloreactive, a clone needed at least 2-fold expansion over unstimulated cells and a minimum CFSE-low frequency of 0.002% (template counts) or 0.001% (read counts). A clone was considered mappable if detected in the sequenced pre-transplant spleen, lymph node, or MLR CFSE-low populations of the donor or recipient. The cumulative frequency of alloreactive clones was calculated as a percentage of all sequences, weighted by copy number. TCRdb mirrors the immuneACCESS table, restricted to in-frame sequences. Some clones are absent from its copies; in checked studies, under half trace to an unresolved V gene, and the reason for the others is unknown. That table furnishes V, J and clone size, whereas the DNA furnished D and trimming. Within this sample are about 73,000 clones, with 90% of them counted one time only. The top ten clones comprise roughly 4% of the sample.

The sequenced sample was unstimulated CD8+ T cells sorted from spleen or lymph node cells, obtained before transplant. The receptor was derived from a human donor who was the organ donor for an intestinal transplant. Recombination linked TRBV4-2 to TRBJ2-1; 7 bases in between match TRBD2. In nucleotide form, the sequence is TGTGCCAGCAGCCAAGATCCCCTCCGGGACTACTCCTACAATGAGCAGTTCTTC. Translated, it reads CASSQDPLRDYSYNEQFF.